This T cell receptor (beta chain) was sequenced during a study of cytomegalovirus exposure and HLA in healthy donors. Primers included in the PCR were 60 Vbeta and 13 Jbeta primers. Profiling relied on immunoSEQ multiplex PCR, and the TCRdb table lists in-frame clones only, not all of them. The sample contains approximately 74,000 clones, over 70% of which appear only once. The sequenced material came from PBMCs. This clonotype was sampled from a man between 60 and 75 years old in good health and CMV-seropositive.

CDR3: CASSLRTGDTEAFF. In DNA form, the CDR3 reads TGTGCCAGCAGCCTTCGGACCGGGGACACTGAAGCTTTCTTT. The gene calls are TRBV5-4 and TRBJ1-1; D not resolved. The CDR3 sequence is 14 residues long. The germline CDR1 and CDR2 sequences are SGHNT and YYREEE (reference sequence). V was shortened by 4 bases and J by 3 bases, with 13 bases between the two germline ends.